This T cell receptor beta chain was sequenced during a study of long-term antiretroviral therapy in people with HIV. Study overall: Initial samples were collected about a decade before the 2015 immediate-ART recommendation.

Findings of the study overall: For ART adherence, viral resistance and therapy changes, no data were available.

Sampling of each donor yielded at least one pre-ART PBMC sample and at least two post-ART PBMC samples. With survey level as its setting, the immunoSEQ assay was v3.0. Here immunoSEQ multiplex PCR was the method, and the copy in TCRdb shows in-frame clones only, minus some. The table includes roughly 18,000 clones, around 84% detected once. About this clone itself: Its antigen is unknown.

CDR3 length: 15 residues. CDR1 and CDR2 from the germline V gene are SGHVS and FQNEAQ. V lost 8 bases to trimming and J lost 4 bases; unmatched junction nucleotides: 11. This chain links TRBV7-8 with TRBJ2-5; 9 nucleotides match TRBD2. The sequence was collected from a man between 18 and 35 years old with HIV. The source was unsorted PBMCs, collected 0.9 years after starting antiretroviral therapy. As DNA, the CDR3 is TGTGCCAGCCGCGCCAGCCTAGCGGGGCCAGAGACCCAGTACTTC. Translation gives CASRASLAGPETQYF.